The clone carrying this T cell receptor (beta chain) was seen a few times. The antigen is undetermined. This sample is part of a study of identical twins. Study-level points and caveats: The authors drew conclusions from cross-sectional statistical analysis rather than following the same donors.

Germline values: CDR1 MNHNS, CDR2 SASEGT. J was trimmed by 0 bases and V by 6 bases; bases with no gene match: 7. The CDR3 loop spans 16 amino acids. TCRdb reprocessed the 5' RACE reads via MiXCR and lists one record per CDR3 protein. This table holds about 690,000 distinct CDR3 sequences, 21% found once. These data were also reused for a study on T cells expressing NK-cell markers. That investigation notes: Beta-chain profiling covered CD3+CD56+NKG2C+, CD3+CD56+NKG2C- and CD3+CD56-NKG2C+ sorted subsets. Each of several donors carried dominant NKG2C+ clonotypes accounting for roughly 1.0-7.0% of CD8+ T cells.

The rearrangement uses TRBV6-1 and TRBJ2-4, with TRBD2 identical over 8 bases. The TCR comes from a woman between 18 and 30 years old in good health. Sequences were obtained from PBMCs. The CDR3 DNA reads TGTGCCAGCAGCCCCAGCGGGGGTCTAGCCAAAAACATTCAGTACTTC. This gives the protein CASSPSGGLAKNIQYF.